Sequencing of this T cell receptor beta chain was carried out in a study of blood T cell repertoires in COVID-19. For the study at large: Sources were T cells, B-cell-depleted T cells, or PBMCs; the material itself was cDNA or gDNA.

Authors' data handling: Counts of nucleated cells, estimated from reference gene primer amplification, were obtained. Assay used: immunoSEQ multiplex PCR; TCRdb lists only in-frame clones, some missing. V and J calls and clone size are those listed in that table; D and trimming were worked out from the DNA. This table holds 100,000 to 150,000 clones, 70% to 90% found once. Germline V gene lookup returns CDR1 SGHRS and CDR2 YFSETQ. Unmatched junction bases numbered 5, after V lost 0 bases and J lost 2 bases. This CDR3 is 16 amino acids long. Participants spanned ages about 18 to 95 years and resided in about 24 US areas.

The sequenced sample was PBMCs or T cells enriched from blood (not recorded which). The receptor comes from a woman aged 45-65 years who had recovered from COVID-19. This chain connects TRBV5-1 to TRBJ2-3; 8 bases line up with TRBD1. As DNA, the CDR3 is TGCGCCAGCAGCTTGGAGGACAGGGTAGCCACAGATACGCAGTATTTT. Encoded protein: CASSLEDRVATDTQYF.